The 11 T cell receptor beta chains listed next were all sequenced from one sample in a study of CD8+ T cells in alopecia areata (dated by TCRdb to the late 2010s). The method behind the library was the immunoSEQ multiplex PCR assay. To provide template for TCR sequencing, every sample had RNA extracted and reverse transcribed into cDNA. The source is immuneACCESS, and TCRdb retained only in-frame sequences with V and J called. Part of the clones is not carried over; for the studies checked, unresolved V genes explain less than half of this, and the remainder is unexplained. With around 100,000 clones recorded, this sample contains no clone counted only once. About 20% of the sample goes to the ten largest clones. The sample taken for sequencing was lesional skin. Receptor source: a C3H/HeJ mouse with alopecia areata. This mouse strain bears the MHC haplotype H2-k.

This clone was observed at least ten times. All gene names here are mouse names. The read finishes 4 residues shy of the CDR3 end, and the germline J gene is used to complete it. V is TRBV13-3 and J is TRBJ2-7, with a weak D call TRBD1 (7 bases). CDR3 length: 15 residues. Germline lookup yields CDR1 NNHDY and CDR2 SYVADS. V shed 1 base and J shed 1 base, with 12 bases lying between them. The part of the CDR3 DNA that was read is TGTGCCAGCAGTGATAGGAGGGGGCAGTCCTAT. As protein: CASSDRRGQSY. In full, the CDR3 reads CASSDRRGQSYEQYF.

As for this clone: The listed TCRdb protein conflicts with the DNA translation at residue 12, and the protein shown is translated directly from the DNA. The germline and genes are mouse ones. The CDR3 end falls 3 residues outside the read, so it is completed with the germline J gene. V and J are TRBV13-3 and TRBJ1-3; D is unclear. CDR1 is NNHDY and CDR2 is SYVADS in the germline V gene. V lost 4 bases to trimming and J lost 0 bases, with 11 bases between them. There are 15 residues in the CDR3. This CDR3 reads CASSPADNSGNTLYF. The part of the CDR3 DNA that was read is TGTGCCAGCAGTCCCGCCGACAATTCTGGAAATACG.

This clone was recorded a few times. The protein listed by TCRdb differs at residue 13 from the translated DNA, so the DNA translation is shown. Gene names refer to mouse genes. Read coverage stops 3 residues before the CDR3 terminus; the germline J gene supplies the remainder. This same CDR3 is encoded by further DNA sequences in the sample. The chain couples TRBV1 to TRBJ1-3, with 8 bases identical to TRBD1. Germline V gene lookup returns CDR1 NSQYPW and CDR2 LRSPGD (reference sequence). J lost 3 bases, V lost 1 base, and 5 bases had no gene match. The CDR3 sequence is 16 residues long. The CDR3 protein is CTCSAGTGGFGNTLYF. The DNA read from the CDR3 is TGCACCTGCAGTGCAGGTACAGGGGGTTTTGGAAATACG. Drawing the rest from reference TRBV1 and TRBJ1-3, the complete variable domain is VTLLEQNPRWRLVPRGQAVNLRCILKNSQYPWMSWYQQDLQKQLQWLFTLRSPGDKEVKSLPGADYLATRVTDTELRLQVANMSQGRTLYCTCSAGTGGFGNTLYFGEGSRLIVV.

In the case of this clone: All gene names here are mouse names. The read ends 4 residues shy of where the CDR3 ends; the end is completed using the germline J gene. The genes are TRBV19 and TRBJ2-4; a possible D gene is TRBD1 (5 bases). Trimming took off 2 bases at V and 1 base at J, with 8 bases between the two ends. This CDR3 region has 14 residues. Germline V lookup: CDR1 FNHDT, CDR2 SITEND (reference sequence). Here the CDR3 reads CASSIARGQNTLYF. The CDR3 DNA, read in part, is TGTGCCAGCAGTATTGCCAGGGGTCAAAAC.

In the case of this clone: DNA and listed protein disagree at residue 12, so the protein shown here was translated from the DNA. Gene names denote mouse genes. The DNA ends 3 residues before the CDR3 does, and the rest of the CDR3 is filled in from the germline J gene. The chain links TRBV19 to TRBJ1-3; TRBD1 matches at 10 bases. V was clipped by 4 bases and J by 4 bases; unmatched bases: 5. The CDR3 length is 15 residues. Germline V CDR1 and CDR2: FNHDT, SITEND (reference sequence). The CDR3 sequence: CASSPDRGQGNTLYF. The sequenced part of the CDR3 DNA is TGTGCCAGCAGTCCAGACAGGGGGCAGGGAAATACG.

This clone has at least ten counts. Gene names are mouse gene names. The read ends 4 residues early relative to the CDR3; the germline J gene fills the gap. The rearrangement joins TRBV13-3 to TRBJ1-2; D is perhaps TRBD1 (6 bases). The CDR3 loop spans 14 amino acids. Per germline, CDR1 NNHDY and CDR2 SYVADS. CDR3 DNA, as far as it was read: TGTGCCAGCAGCTCGGACTGGGGGGGCGCC. Translating gives CASSSDWGGA. The entire CDR3 protein is CASSSDWGGADYTF.

On this clone: Any gene name here is a mouse gene name. The CDR3 region is CASRNGGADTQYF. The covered CDR3 bases are TGTGCTAGCAGGAATGGGGGGGCTGAC. The V call is TRBV17, the J call TRBJ2-5; 9 bases match TRBD2. The read finishes 4 residues shy of the CDR3 end, and the germline J gene is used to complete it. The CDR3 sequence is 13 residues long. Per the germline V gene, CDR1 is MNHDT and CDR2 is YYDKIL.

This clone was picked up a small number of times. Genes and germline are mouse. The DNA ends 4 residues before the CDR3 does, and the rest of the CDR3 is filled in from the germline J gene. The chain links TRBV29 to TRBJ2-5, with D possibly being TRBD2 (5 bases). Germline V lookup: CDR1 MSHET, CDR2 SYDVDS. The CDR3 has 12 residues. V was shortened by 4 bases and J by 3 bases, with 5 bases between the two germline ends. The sequenced CDR3 bases are TGTGCTAGCAGTTCTGGGCAAGAC. Its translation: CASSSGQD. Given in full, the CDR3 is CASSSGQDTQYF. The full variable domain, with the rest looked up from reference TRBV29 and TRBJ2-5, is DMKVTQMPRYLIKRMGENVLLECGQDMSHETMYWYRQDPGLGLQLIYISYDVDSNSEGDIPKGYRVSRKKREHFSLILDSAKTNQTSVYFCASSSGQDTQYFGPGTRLLVL.

Worth noting for this clone: The germline and genes are mouse ones. The CDR3 end lies 4 residues beyond the end of the read and is filled in from the germline J gene. J is TRBJ2-4 and V is TRBV1, with 7 nucleotides matching TRBD1. The V gene's germline CDR1 is NSQYPW and CDR2 LRSPGD (reference sequence). The CDR3 loop spans 14 amino acids. CDR3: CTCSAGGQRNTLYF. The CDR3 bases that were read are TGCACCTGCAGTGCAGGGGGACAGAGGAAC. Complete variable domain (other parts from reference TRBV1 and TRBJ2-4): VTLLEQNPRWRLVPRGQAVNLRCILKNSQYPWMSWYQQDLQKQLQWLFTLRSPGDKEVKSLPGADYLATRVTDTELRLQVANMSQGRTLYCTCSAGGQRNTLYFGAGTRLSVL.

Points on this clone: Here the gene names and germline are mouse. Coverage ceases 4 residues before the CDR3 finishes, and the germline J gene fills in the end. This rearrangement joins TRBV13-3 to TRBJ2-3, with 8 bases matching TRBD2. Unmatched junction bases numbered 3, after V lost 3 bases and J lost 0 bases. The V gene's germline CDR1 is NNHDY and CDR2 SYVADS. The CDR3 is 15 amino acids. The CDR3 bases that were read are TGTGCCAGCAGTGGGACTGGGAACAGTGCAGAA. Amino acid sequence: CASSGTGNSAE. The whole CDR3 reads CASSGTGNSAETLYF.

This clone was recorded a few times. The genes and germline here are from mouse. The read gets to within 4 residues of the CDR3 end, and the germline J gene fills in the rest. This chain uses TRBV19 with TRBJ2-7; D is unclear. Looked up from germline, CDR1 is FNHDT and CDR2 is SITEND (reference sequence). There are 13 residues in the CDR3. The CDR3 DNA, read in part, is TGTGCCAGCAGTATAGACAATTCTTAT. It codes for CASSIDNSY. The full CDR3 reads CASSIDNSYEQYF.